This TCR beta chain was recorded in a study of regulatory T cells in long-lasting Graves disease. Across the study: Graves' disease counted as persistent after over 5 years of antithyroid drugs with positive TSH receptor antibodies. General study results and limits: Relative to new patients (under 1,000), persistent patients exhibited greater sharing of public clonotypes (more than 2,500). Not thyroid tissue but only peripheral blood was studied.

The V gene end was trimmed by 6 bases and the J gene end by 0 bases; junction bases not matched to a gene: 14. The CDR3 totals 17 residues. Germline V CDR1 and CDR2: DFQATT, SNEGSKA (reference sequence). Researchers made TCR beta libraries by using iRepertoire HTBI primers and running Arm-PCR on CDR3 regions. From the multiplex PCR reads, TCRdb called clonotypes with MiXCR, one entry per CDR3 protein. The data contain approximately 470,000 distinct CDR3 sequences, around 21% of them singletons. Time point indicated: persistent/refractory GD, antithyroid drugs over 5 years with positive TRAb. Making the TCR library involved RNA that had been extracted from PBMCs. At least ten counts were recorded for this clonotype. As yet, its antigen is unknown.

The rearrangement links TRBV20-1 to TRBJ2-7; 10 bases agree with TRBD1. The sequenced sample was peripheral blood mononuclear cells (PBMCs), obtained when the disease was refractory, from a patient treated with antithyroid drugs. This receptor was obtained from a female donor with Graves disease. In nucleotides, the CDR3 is TGCAGTGCCCCGTTCGTGGGACAGGGGTCTTACTCCTACGAGCAGTACTTC. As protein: CSAPFVGQGSYSYEQYF.